The TCR beta chain described here comes from a study of cytomegalovirus exposure and HLA in healthy donors. Overall study results and limits: TCR beta chain V- and J-gene trimming was linked, in a later analysis, to a missense variant in DCLRE1C. A list of about 160 TCR beta chains associated with cytomegalovirus was given. The Asian-associated ancestry cluster reportedly had fewer N-insertions than the approximately 650-donor mean in a later analysis.

The ends lost 4 bases at V and 1 base at J; junction bases unmatched: 5. The germline V gene encodes CDR1 SGHDT and CDR2 YYEEEE. There are 15 residues in the CDR3. PCR employed 60 Vbeta and 13 Jbeta primers. The method was immunoSEQ multiplex PCR; TCRdb's version includes in-frame clones alone and lacks a portion of them. The sample consists of about 200,000 clones, around 78% of them appearing once. Concerning this clone itself: Its antigen remains unidentified.

V gene TRBV5-6 combines with J gene TRBJ2-3; TRBD2 agrees at 8 bases. The sequencing input was PBMCs. The clonotype comes from a man under 40 in good health and CMV-seronegative. The DNA of the CDR3 is TGTGCCAGCAGCCCTCAAGCGGGAGGCACAGATACGCAGTATTTT. Its protein product is CASSPQAGGTDTQYF.